This T cell receptor (beta chain) was documented in a study of shared clonotypes between healthy human individuals. About the study: Each donor contributed plates that comprised three CD4 naive, three CD4 memory, two CD8 naive and one CD8 memory.

Comments on this clone: Antigen unknown.

Overall study results and limits: Sequencing depth was expected to influence donor clonotype sharing. Enrolling few donors narrowed the genetic and exposure-history diversity that was represented.

CDR1 KGHSH and CDR2 LQKENI come from the germline V gene. The length of the CDR3 is 14 residues. Trimming removed 4 bases at V and 1 base at J, with 10 bases between. Memory CD4+ cells were the fraction left after CD45RA+ naive selection. The table came from immunoSEQ multiplex PCR; TCRdb's copy has only in-frame clones and leaves some out. The sample contains roughly 2.5 million clones, just over 90% of which appear only once. J is TRBJ2-5 and V is TRBV18; D call uncertain. The origin of this receptor is a man younger than 35 in good health. The sequenced material came from naive CD4+ T cells sorted from blood. Subset in this sample: CD45RA+ positively selected. The CDR3 coding sequence is TGTGCCAGCTCACTGTCTAGGCTCCAAGAGACCCAGTACTTC. Protein sequence: CASSLSRLQETQYF.